The rows below give T cell receptor beta chains drawn from one sample of a study of blood T cells in healthy people across ages. TCRdb processed the 5' RACE reads anew with MiXCR; each CDR3 protein has one entry. The profile covers roughly 1,500,000 distinct CDR3 sequences, with 34% appearing a single time and approximately 10% taken by the ten largest. Sequencing was done on a sample of blood. The source of these receptors is a woman aged 30 to 39 in good health. Both conserved end residues are part of each CDR3. D genes are given only for firm matches. The size of a clone is reported for some rows only, either as once, few or many, or as a class for expanded clones.

v_call: TRBV19
clone_size: .
j_call: TRBJ1-1
d_call: TRBD1
cdr3_nt: TGTGCCAGTAGTACCAGGGACAGGGGAGGGTCTGAAGCTTTCTTT
cdr3_aa: CASSTRDRGGSEAFF

v_call: TRBV30
clone_size: .
j_call: TRBJ2-5
d_call: .
cdr3_nt: TGTGCCTGGAGTACGAGGGGGGGAATACAAGAGACCCAGTACTTC
cdr3_aa: CAWSTRGGIQETQYF

v_call: TRBV10-3
clone_size: few
j_call: TRBJ2-3
d_call: TRBD1
cdr3_nt: TGTGCCATCAGTACGACAGGGGGCCCAGATACGCAGTATTTT
cdr3_aa: CAISTTGGPDTQYF

v_call: TRBV27
clone_size: .
j_call: TRBJ2-7
d_call: .
cdr3_nt: TGTGCCAGCAGTTTTCAAGGGCTGACATGGAACGAGCAGTACTTC
cdr3_aa: CASSFQGLTWNEQYF

v_call: TRBV6-6
clone_size: .
j_call: TRBJ2-7
d_call: TRBD1
cdr3_nt: TGTGCCAGCAGTTTGAGGACAGGGGGAGGCTACGAGCAGTACTTC
cdr3_aa: CASSLRTGGGYEQYF

v_call: TRBV20-1
clone_size: many
j_call: TRBJ1-2
d_call: .
cdr3_nt: TGCAGTGCTAGGGCTTTGGGCTACACCTTC
cdr3_aa: CSARALGYTF

v_call: TRBV5-1
clone_size: .
j_call: TRBJ2-5
d_call: .
cdr3_nt: TGCGCCAGCAGCTTTACAGGTCCCACCGAGACCCAGTACTTC
cdr3_aa: CASSFTGPTETQYF

v_call: TRBV3-1
clone_size: .
j_call: TRBJ2-4
d_call: .
cdr3_nt: TGTGCCAGCAGCCAGGGAGGGGGAAAAAACATTCAGTACTTC
cdr3_aa: CASSQGGGKNIQYF

v_call: TRBV12-3/TRBV12-4
clone_size: .
j_call: TRBJ2-5
d_call: .
cdr3_nt: TGTGCCAACAGTCGGGACTCCCAAGAGACCCAGTACTTC
cdr3_aa: CANSRDSQETQYF

v_call: TRBV7-3
clone_size: .
j_call: TRBJ2-5
d_call: TRBD2
cdr3_nt: TGTGCCAGCATCCTTGTCGCGGGGGGGACTGGGAGTGGGGAGCAGTACTTC
cdr3_aa: CASILVAGGTGSGEQYF

v_call: TRBV6-2/TRBV6-3
clone_size: few
j_call: TRBJ2-1
d_call: .
cdr3_nt: TGTGCCAGCAGTTACGGAAGGGCCCTTTACAATGAGCAGTTCTTC
cdr3_aa: CASSYGRALYNEQFF

v_call: TRBV6-5
clone_size: .
j_call: TRBJ2-4
d_call: .
cdr3_nt: TGTGCCAGCAGTGCTACCTTCTACGCCCCCGACATTCAGTACTTC
cdr3_aa: CASSATFYAPDIQYF

v_call: TRBV6-1
clone_size: .
j_call: TRBJ2-3
d_call: .
cdr3_nt: TGTGCCAGCAGTGAAGGGAGAGACTCTCCAAGCACAGATACGCAGTATTTT
cdr3_aa: CASSEGRDSPSTDTQYF

v_call: TRBV12-3/TRBV12-4
clone_size: .
j_call: TRBJ1-2
d_call: .
cdr3_nt: TGTGCCAGCATGGCAGCTCCCAGGGACTATGGCTACACCTTC
cdr3_aa: CASMAAPRDYGYTF

v_call: TRBV27
clone_size: .
j_call: TRBJ1-1
d_call: .
cdr3_nt: TGTGCCAGCAGAAATTACGTCGGCACTGAAACTTTCTTT
cdr3_aa: CASRNYVGTETFF

v_call: TRBV30
clone_size: few
j_call: TRBJ2-1
d_call: .
cdr3_nt: TGTGCCTGGGGACACAATGAGCAGTTCTTC
cdr3_aa: CAWGHNEQFF

v_call: TRBV5-5
clone_size: many
j_call: TRBJ2-7
d_call: TRBD1
cdr3_nt: TGTGCCAGCAGCTTGCGGGACAGCCCATACGAGCAGTACTTC
cdr3_aa: CASSLRDSPYEQYF

v_call: TRBV4-1
clone_size: .
j_call: TRBJ1-2
d_call: .
cdr3_nt: TGCGCCAGCACCGATCTTAAGTTCCACACCTTC
cdr3_aa: CASTDLKFHTF

v_call: TRBV27
clone_size: .
j_call: TRBJ2-1
d_call: .
cdr3_nt: TGTGCCAGCAGCCCGGGGAGACAGAACCTCTACAATGAGCAGTTCTTC
cdr3_aa: CASSPGRQNLYNEQFF

v_call: TRBV28
clone_size: .
j_call: TRBJ2-4
d_call: .
cdr3_nt: TGTGCCAGCAGTTTTGGACAGCCTTACCTATCGTTAGCCAAAAACATTCAGTACTTC
cdr3_aa: CASSFGQPYLSLAKNIQYF

v_call: TRBV20-1
clone_size: .
j_call: TRBJ2-7
d_call: .
cdr3_nt: TGCAGTGCCCAGTCAGGGGTGTACGAGCAGTACTTC
cdr3_aa: CSAQSGVYEQYF

v_call: TRBV5-1
clone_size: .
j_call: TRBJ2-3
d_call: .
cdr3_nt: TGCGCCAGCAGCTTGTCCCCGCTTTGGGCAGGGGAAACCTTCACAGATACGCAGTATTTT
cdr3_aa: CASSLSPLWAGETFTDTQYF

v_call: TRBV4-1
clone_size: few
j_call: TRBJ1-4
d_call: .
cdr3_nt: TGCGCCAGCACCGAAAAACAGGGATTCGAAAAACTGTTTTTT
cdr3_aa: CASTEKQGFEKLFF

v_call: TRBV27
clone_size: .
j_call: TRBJ2-7
d_call: TRBD2
cdr3_nt: TGTGCCAGCAAAGCGGGAGGGCCTGGCGAGCAGTACTTC
cdr3_aa: CASKAGGPGEQYF

v_call: TRBV5-6
clone_size: .
j_call: TRBJ1-2
d_call: TRBD1
cdr3_nt: TGTGCCAGCAGCCGCCTAATGCGGGACAGGGGAGGTTATGGCTACACCTTC
cdr3_aa: CASSRLMRDRGGYGYTF

v_call: TRBV5-1
clone_size: .
j_call: TRBJ2-1
d_call: .
cdr3_nt: TGCGCCAGCGGAGGCAGGGAGGGGGTTTACAATGAGCAGTTCTTC
cdr3_aa: CASGGREGVYNEQFF

v_call: TRBV7-9
clone_size: .
j_call: TRBJ1-1
d_call: .
cdr3_nt: TGTGCCAGCAGCCCAGACGCAGGGCCGAACACTGAAGCTTTCTTT
cdr3_aa: CASSPDAGPNTEAFF

v_call: TRBV4-1
clone_size: .
j_call: TRBJ1-2
d_call: TRBD1
cdr3_nt: TGCGCCAGCAGCCGCGTTGGGACAGGCCTAAACTATGGCTACACCTTC
cdr3_aa: CASSRVGTGLNYGYTF

v_call: TRBV11-2
clone_size: .
j_call: TRBJ1-3
d_call: .
cdr3_nt: TGTGCCAGCAGCTTAGGATTTAGGGTACCCGGAAACACCATATATTTT
cdr3_aa: CASSLGFRVPGNTIYF

v_call: TRBV10-3
clone_size: few
j_call: TRBJ1-4
d_call: .
cdr3_nt: TGTGCCATCAGTGAAGTCCCGAGGGAAAAACTGTTTTTT
cdr3_aa: CAISEVPREKLFF

v_call: TRBV21-1
clone_size: few
j_call: TRBJ2-7
d_call: .
cdr3_nt: TGTGCCAGCCGGGACACCCAGCCCAGTCTCGAGCAGTACTTC
cdr3_aa: CASRDTQPSLEQYF

v_call: TRBV7-2
clone_size: many
j_call: TRBJ2-6
d_call: .
cdr3_nt: TGTGCCAGCAGCTCACCGGGACTTGTCATGGGGGCCAACGTCCTGACTTTC
cdr3_aa: CASSSPGLVMGANVLTF

v_call: TRBV5-1
clone_size: once
j_call: TRBJ2-4
d_call: .
cdr3_nt: TGCGCCAGCAGTGGGTCCAGGGGAGAAGCCAAAAACATTCAGTACTTC
cdr3_aa: CASSGSRGEAKNIQYF

v_call: TRBV20-1
clone_size: few
j_call: TRBJ2-1
d_call: TRBD2
cdr3_nt: TGCAGTGCAAGACAACTAGCGGGATATCTCTATGAGCAGTTCTTC
cdr3_aa: CSARQLAGYLYEQFF

v_call: TRBV12-3/TRBV12-4
clone_size: .
j_call: TRBJ2-3
d_call: TRBD1
cdr3_nt: TGTGCCAACAGTTCGCAGGGGGTGGGCACAGATATGCAGTATTTT
cdr3_aa: CANSSQGVGTDMQYF

v_call: TRBV2
clone_size: .
j_call: TRBJ2-3
d_call: .
cdr3_nt: TGTGCCAGCAGTGAACTCCCGTCGAACACAGATACGCAGTATTTT
cdr3_aa: CASSELPSNTDTQYF

v_call: TRBV3-1
clone_size: .
j_call: TRBJ2-7
d_call: .
cdr3_nt: TGTGCCAGCAGCCGCCCCCCTTACGAGCAGTACTTC
cdr3_aa: CASSRPPYEQYF

v_call: TRBV30
clone_size: few
j_call: TRBJ2-7
d_call: .
cdr3_nt: TGTGCCTTGGGACTTCCCTCCTACGAGCAGTACTTC
cdr3_aa: CALGLPSYEQYF

v_call: TRBV7-9
clone_size: .
j_call: TRBJ1-2
d_call: TRBD1
cdr3_nt: TGTGCCAGCAGCTTAGGCGCACAGGGGGCGCGGGGCTACACCTTC
cdr3_aa: CASSLGAQGARGYTF

v_call: TRBV11-2
clone_size: few
j_call: TRBJ1-2
d_call: .
cdr3_nt: TGTGCCAGCAGCTTTCCCGGGACGAAGGATGGCTACACCTTC
cdr3_aa: CASSFPGTKDGYTF

v_call: TRBV10-3
clone_size: .
j_call: TRBJ2-3
d_call: TRBD2
cdr3_nt: TGTGCCGTCAGTCCCTGGCGGGAGGGAACAGATACGCAGTATTTT
cdr3_aa: CAVSPWREGTDTQYF

v_call: TRBV6-6
clone_size: .
j_call: TRBJ1-5
d_call: .
cdr3_nt: TGTGCCAGCAGGTACTCAGGCAATCAGCCCCAGCATTTT
cdr3_aa: CASRYSGNQPQHF

v_call: TRBV11-2
clone_size: .
j_call: TRBJ2-3
d_call: TRBD2
cdr3_nt: TGTGCCAGCAGCGCCAGACTAGCGGGGTTCACAGATACGCAGTATTTT
cdr3_aa: CASSARLAGFTDTQYF

v_call: TRBV12-3/TRBV12-4
clone_size: few
j_call: TRBJ1-1
d_call: .
cdr3_nt: TGTGCCAGCAGTCATCCCGGGGGGGGAGGTGAAGCTTTCTTT
cdr3_aa: CASSHPGGGGEAFF

v_call: TRBV7-2
clone_size: .
j_call: TRBJ1-2
d_call: TRBD1
cdr3_nt: TGTGCCAGCAGCTTATGGGGACAGACTTCTAACTATGGCTACACCTTC
cdr3_aa: CASSLWGQTSNYGYTF

v_call: TRBV5-1
clone_size: .
j_call: TRBJ2-1
d_call: .
cdr3_nt: TGCGCCAGCAGCTTGCCCCGGGGGAGCGAAAGCGATGAGCAGTTCTTC
cdr3_aa: CASSLPRGSESDEQFF

v_call: TRBV11-2
clone_size: .
j_call: TRBJ2-1
d_call: .
cdr3_nt: TGTGCCAGCAGCTTAGGGCAGGTCCAAAGGGGTGAGCAGTTCTTC
cdr3_aa: CASSLGQVQRGEQFF

v_call: TRBV15
clone_size: many
j_call: TRBJ2-5
d_call: .
cdr3_nt: TGTGCCACCAGCAGTATGCGGGTTACGCAAGAGACCCAGTACTTC
cdr3_aa: CATSSMRVTQETQYF

v_call: TRBV9
clone_size: .
j_call: TRBJ2-1
d_call: .
cdr3_nt: TGTGCCAGCAGCGTGACTGAGACTAGGGCTCATGAGCAGTTCTTC
cdr3_aa: CASSVTETRAHEQFF

v_call: TRBV2
clone_size: .
j_call: TRBJ1-5
d_call: .
cdr3_nt: TGTGCCAGCAGTGACGGGAGAAATAGCAATCAGCCCCAGCATTTT
cdr3_aa: CASSDGRNSNQPQHF

v_call: TRBV28
clone_size: few
j_call: TRBJ2-7
d_call: .
cdr3_nt: TGTGCCAGCAGTTCCACAACTCTAGGGAGGCACGAGCAGTACTTC
cdr3_aa: CASSSTTLGRHEQYF

v_call: TRBV5-1
clone_size: .
j_call: TRBJ1-6
d_call: .
cdr3_nt: TGCGCCAGCAGCTCCTTGGGCGGCTATAATTCACCCCTCCACTTT
cdr3_aa: CASSSLGGYNSPLHF

v_call: TRBV5-1
clone_size: many
j_call: TRBJ2-1
d_call: .
cdr3_nt: TGCGCCAGCAGCTTGGGCCGGACAGAGAACAATGAGCAGTTCTTC
cdr3_aa: CASSLGRTENNEQFF

v_call: TRBV20-1
clone_size: few
j_call: TRBJ2-1
d_call: .
cdr3_nt: TGCAGTGCTAGAGATCCGATTAGCAATGAGCAGTTCTTC
cdr3_aa: CSARDPISNEQFF

v_call: TRBV20-1
clone_size: .
j_call: TRBJ2-3
d_call: TRBD2
cdr3_nt: TGCAGTGCTAGACCAGGGACTAGCGCAACACAAGATACGCAGTATTTT
cdr3_aa: CSARPGTSATQDTQYF

v_call: TRBV20-1
clone_size: .
j_call: TRBJ2-7
d_call: TRBD2
cdr3_nt: TGCAGTGCTAGAGATTTAGCGGGACTTCTCCACGAGCAGTACTTC
cdr3_aa: CSARDLAGLLHEQYF

v_call: TRBV2
clone_size: few
j_call: TRBJ2-1
d_call: TRBD2
cdr3_nt: TGTGCCAGCAGTGAACGCCGAGCGGGGGGTCCCTACAATGAGCAGTTCTTC
cdr3_aa: CASSERRAGGPYNEQFF